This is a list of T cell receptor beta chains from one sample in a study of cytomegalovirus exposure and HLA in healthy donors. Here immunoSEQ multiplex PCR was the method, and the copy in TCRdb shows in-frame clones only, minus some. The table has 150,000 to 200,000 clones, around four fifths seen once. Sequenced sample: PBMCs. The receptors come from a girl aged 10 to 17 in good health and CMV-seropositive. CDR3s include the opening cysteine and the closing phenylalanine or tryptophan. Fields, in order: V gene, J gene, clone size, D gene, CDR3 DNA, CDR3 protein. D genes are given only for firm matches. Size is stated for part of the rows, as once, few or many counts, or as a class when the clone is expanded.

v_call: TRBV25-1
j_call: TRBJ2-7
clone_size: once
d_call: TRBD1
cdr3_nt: TGTGCCAGCAGCGGACAGGGAGCCCTGGAGCAGTACTTC
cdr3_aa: CASSGQGALEQYF

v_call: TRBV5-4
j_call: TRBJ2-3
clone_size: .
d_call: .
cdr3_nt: TGTGCCAGCAGCTTGGGGGAGTCCGATACGCAGTATTTT
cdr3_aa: CASSLGESDTQYF

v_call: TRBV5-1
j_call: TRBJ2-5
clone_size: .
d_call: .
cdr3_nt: TGCGCCAGCAGCGCGCAAGAGACCCAGTACTTC
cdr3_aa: CASSAQETQYF

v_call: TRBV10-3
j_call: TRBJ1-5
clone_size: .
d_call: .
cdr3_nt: TGTGCCATCAGTGAGTCCGAGGGGGTTGAACTCAGTCAGCCCCAGCATTTT
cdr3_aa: CAISESEGVELSQPQHF

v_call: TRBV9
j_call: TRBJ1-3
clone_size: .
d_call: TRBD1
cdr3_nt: TGTGCCAGCAGCCTACAGGACAGGGGAAACACCATATATTTT
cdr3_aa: CASSLQDRGNTIYF

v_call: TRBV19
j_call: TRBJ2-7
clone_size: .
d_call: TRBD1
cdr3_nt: TGTGCCAGTTCCGGTTCTGGGACAGTAGGCAGCGAGCAGTACTTC
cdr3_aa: CASSGSGTVGSEQYF

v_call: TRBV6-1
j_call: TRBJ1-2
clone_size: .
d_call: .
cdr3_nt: TGTGCCAGCAGGGCCGCCATGGAGGGCACCTATGGCTACACCTTC
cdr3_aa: CASRAAMEGTYGYTF

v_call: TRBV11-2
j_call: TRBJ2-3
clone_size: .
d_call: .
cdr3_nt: TGTGCCAGCAGCACACCTCGCAGGGCTACAGATACGCAGTATTTT
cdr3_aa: CASSTPRRATDTQYF

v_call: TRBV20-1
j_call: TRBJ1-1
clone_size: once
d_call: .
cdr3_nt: TGCAGTGCCCCGGTTTTGACTGAAGCTTTCTTT
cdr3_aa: CSAPVLTEAFF

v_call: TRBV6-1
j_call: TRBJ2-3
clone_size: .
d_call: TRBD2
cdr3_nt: TGTGCCAGCAGGGCCGGGGGGGCCGGGACAGATACGCAGTATTTT
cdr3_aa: CASRAGGAGTDTQYF

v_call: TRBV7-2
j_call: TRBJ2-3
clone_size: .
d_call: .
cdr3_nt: TGTGCCAGCAGCTTAGACGGGGGAAGCACAGATACGCAGTATTTT
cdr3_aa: CASSLDGGSTDTQYF

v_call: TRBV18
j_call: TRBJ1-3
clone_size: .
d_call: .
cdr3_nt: TGTGCCAGCTCACCTCGGGACACAGGAAACACCATATATTTT
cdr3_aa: CASSPRDTGNTIYF

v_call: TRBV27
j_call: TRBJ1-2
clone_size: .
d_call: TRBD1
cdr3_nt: TGTGCCAGCAGTTTAGCAACAGGGGGCGATGGCTACACCTTC
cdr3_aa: CASSLATGGDGYTF

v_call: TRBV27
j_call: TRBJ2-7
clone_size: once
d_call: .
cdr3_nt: TGTGCCACCAGGGACATGAGCTCCTACGAGCAGTACTTC
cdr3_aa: CATRDMSSYEQYF

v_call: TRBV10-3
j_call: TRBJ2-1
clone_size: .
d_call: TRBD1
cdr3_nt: TGTGCCATCAGCGCCCCCGACAGGGGGCAGGAGAATGAGCAGTTCTTC
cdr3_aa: CAISAPDRGQENEQFF

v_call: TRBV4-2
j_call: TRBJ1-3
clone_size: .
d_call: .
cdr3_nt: TGTGCCAGCAGCGGGTCGGGGGCTGGAAACACCATATATTTT
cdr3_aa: CASSGSGAGNTIYF

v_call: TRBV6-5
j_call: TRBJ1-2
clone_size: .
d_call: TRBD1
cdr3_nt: TGTGCCAGCACACTGCGACAGGGAAATGGCTACACCTTC
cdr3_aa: CASTLRQGNGYTF

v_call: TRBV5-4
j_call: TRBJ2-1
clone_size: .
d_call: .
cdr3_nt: TGTGCCAGCAGTAATCCGACAGCTTCCTACAATGAGCAGTTCTTC
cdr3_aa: CASSNPTASYNEQFF

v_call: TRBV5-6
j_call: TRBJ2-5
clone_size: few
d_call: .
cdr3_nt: TGTGCCAGCAGCTTGGCTGGTCTCCTAGAAGAGACCCAGTACTTC
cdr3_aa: CASSLAGLLEETQYF

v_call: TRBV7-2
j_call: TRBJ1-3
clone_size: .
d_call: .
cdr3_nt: TGTGCCAGCAGCTTACATTCCCTCGGGGGGAACACCATATATTTT
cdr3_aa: CASSLHSLGGNTIYF

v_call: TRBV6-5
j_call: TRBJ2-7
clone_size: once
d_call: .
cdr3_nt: TGTGCCAGCAGCGATCGCCAGGGGCTCTCCTACGAGCAGTACTTC
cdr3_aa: CASSDRQGLSYEQYF

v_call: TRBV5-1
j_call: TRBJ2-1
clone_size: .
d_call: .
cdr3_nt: TGCGCCAGCAGCTTGGGCGGGACCCTCCCCGATGAGCAGTTCTTC
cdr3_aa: CASSLGGTLPDEQFF

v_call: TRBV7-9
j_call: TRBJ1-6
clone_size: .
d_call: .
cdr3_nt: TGTTCCAGCAGCTTAGACAGGTCCCGGTCACCCCTCCACTTT
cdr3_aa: CSSSLDRSRSPLHF

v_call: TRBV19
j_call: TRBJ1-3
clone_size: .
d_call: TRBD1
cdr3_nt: TGTGCCACCACTCTGCGGCCAGGGGGTGACTCTGGAAACACCATATATTTT
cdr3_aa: CATTLRPGGDSGNTIYF

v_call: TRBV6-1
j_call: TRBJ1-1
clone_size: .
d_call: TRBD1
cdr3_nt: TGTGCCAGCAGCCGAGATCGGGACAGGGTTTGGGCTTTCTTT
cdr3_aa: CASSRDRDRVWAFF

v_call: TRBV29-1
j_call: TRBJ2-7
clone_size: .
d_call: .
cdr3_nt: TGCAGCGTTGAAGACGAGGCCACCTACGAGCAGTACTTC
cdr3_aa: CSVEDEATYEQYF

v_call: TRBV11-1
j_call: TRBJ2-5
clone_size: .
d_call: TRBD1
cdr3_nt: TGTGCCAGCAGCTTAGGACAGGGGGGCCAAGAGACCCAGTACTTC
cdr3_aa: CASSLGQGGQETQYF

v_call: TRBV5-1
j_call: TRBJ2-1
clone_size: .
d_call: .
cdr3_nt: TGCGCCAGCAGCTTAGGGGTGTCTAATGAGCAGTTCTTC
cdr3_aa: CASSLGVSNEQFF

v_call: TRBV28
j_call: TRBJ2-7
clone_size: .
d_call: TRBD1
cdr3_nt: TGTGCCAGCAGGATCGGGACAGGCCCCGAGCAGTACTTC
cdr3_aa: CASRIGTGPEQYF

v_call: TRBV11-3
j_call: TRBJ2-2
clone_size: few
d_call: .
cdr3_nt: TGTGCCAGCAGCGGAGGGACAGCCGGGGAGCTGTTTTTT
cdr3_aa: CASSGGTAGELFF

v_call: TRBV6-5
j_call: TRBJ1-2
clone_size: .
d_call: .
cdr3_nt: TGTGCCAGCATGAGAGCTAACTATGGCTACACCTTC
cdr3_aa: CASMRANYGYTF

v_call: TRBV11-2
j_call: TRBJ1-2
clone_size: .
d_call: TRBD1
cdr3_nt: TGTGCCAGCAGCGACCGGGACAGGGGAGGAGGCTACACCTTC
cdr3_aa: CASSDRDRGGGYTF

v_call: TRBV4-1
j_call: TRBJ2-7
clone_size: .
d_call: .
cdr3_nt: TGCGCCAGCAGCCAAGATAGGGGCTCTGGGGATTTCACCTACGAGCAGTACTTC
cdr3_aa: CASSQDRGSGDFTYEQYF

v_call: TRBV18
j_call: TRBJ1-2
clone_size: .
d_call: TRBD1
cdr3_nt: TGTGCCAACTCACCACTACAGGGGGCGAAGGTTAACTACACCTTC
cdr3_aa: CANSPLQGAKVNYTF

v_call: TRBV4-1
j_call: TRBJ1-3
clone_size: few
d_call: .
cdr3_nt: TGCGCCAGCAGCCAAGAGGGAGTCTCTGGAAACACCATATATTTT
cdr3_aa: CASSQEGVSGNTIYF

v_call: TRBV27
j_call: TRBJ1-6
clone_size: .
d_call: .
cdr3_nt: TGTGCCAGCAGTTTATCCCAGGGTAAGCATTCACCCCTCCACTTT
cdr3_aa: CASSLSQGKHSPLHF

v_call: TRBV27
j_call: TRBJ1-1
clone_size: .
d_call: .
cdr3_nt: TGTGCCAGCAGTGGCAGAACTGAAGCTTTCTTT
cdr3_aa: CASSGRTEAFF

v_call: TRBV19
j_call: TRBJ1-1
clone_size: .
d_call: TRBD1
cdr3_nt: TGTGCCATTTCGACAGGGGGCGGAGAAGCTTTCTTT
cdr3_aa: CAISTGGGEAFF

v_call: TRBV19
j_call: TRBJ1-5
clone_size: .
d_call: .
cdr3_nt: TGTGCCAGTTCCGACTCTGGTTTCCCGGGCAATCAGCCCCAGCATTTT
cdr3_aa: CASSDSGFPGNQPQHF

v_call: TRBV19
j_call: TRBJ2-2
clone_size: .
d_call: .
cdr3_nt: TGTGCCAGCTTGAACACCGGGGAGCTGTTTTTT
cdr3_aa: CASLNTGELFF

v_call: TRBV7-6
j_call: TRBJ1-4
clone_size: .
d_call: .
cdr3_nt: TGTGCCAGCAGCTTAGGGGCGGCAGGGTCCGCAACTAATGAAAAACTGTTTTTT
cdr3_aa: CASSLGAAGSATNEKLFF

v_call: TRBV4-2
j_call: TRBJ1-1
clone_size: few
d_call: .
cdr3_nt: TGTGCCAGCAGCCTGGGACATGGGAACACTGAAGCTTTCTTT
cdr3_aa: CASSLGHGNTEAFF

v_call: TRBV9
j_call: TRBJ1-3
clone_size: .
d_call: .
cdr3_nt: TGTGCCAGCAGCTCCCCGTCGGACAAGGCTATCTACGGAAACACCATATATTTT
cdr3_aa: CASSSPSDKAIYGNTIYF

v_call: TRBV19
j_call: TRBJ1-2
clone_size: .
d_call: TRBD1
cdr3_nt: TGTGCCAGTAGTATTGGGACAGACTATGGCTACACCTTC
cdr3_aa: CASSIGTDYGYTF

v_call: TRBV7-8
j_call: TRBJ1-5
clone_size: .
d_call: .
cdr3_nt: TGTGCCAGCACCACACTAGTAAACAGGGCTCATCAGCCCCAGCATTTT
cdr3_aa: CASTTLVNRAHQPQHF

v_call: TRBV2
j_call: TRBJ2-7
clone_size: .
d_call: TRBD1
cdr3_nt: TGTGCCAGCAGTGTTATTACAGGGGATCGGGACGAGCAGTACTTC
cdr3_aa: CASSVITGDRDEQYF

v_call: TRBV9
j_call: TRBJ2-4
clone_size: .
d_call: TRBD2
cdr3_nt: TGTGCCAGCAGCGCCACTCCAGGGAGGGTAAACATTCAGTACTTC
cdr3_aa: CASSATPGRVNIQYF

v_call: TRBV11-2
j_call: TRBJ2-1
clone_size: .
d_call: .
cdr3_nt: TGTGCCAGCAGCTTAGATCCATCCCGGGGATGGGACAATGAGCAGTTCTTC
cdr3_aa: CASSLDPSRGWDNEQFF

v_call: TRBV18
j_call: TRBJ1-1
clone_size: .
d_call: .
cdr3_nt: TGTGCCAGCTCACCACGGTCTGACTCACTTCAAGCTTTCTTT
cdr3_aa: CASSPRSDSLQAFF

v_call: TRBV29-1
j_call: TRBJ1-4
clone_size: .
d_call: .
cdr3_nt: TGCAGCGTTACCAGGGGCGTTGCTAATGAAAAACTGTTTTTT
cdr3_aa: CSVTRGVANEKLFF

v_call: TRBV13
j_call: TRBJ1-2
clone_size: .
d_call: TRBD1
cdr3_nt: TGTGCCAACAGAGGACAGGGACCACCCTATGGCTACACCTTC
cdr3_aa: CANRGQGPPYGYTF

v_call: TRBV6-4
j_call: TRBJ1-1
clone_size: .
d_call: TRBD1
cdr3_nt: TGTGCCCGCTGGGACAGGGCTAACACTGAAGCTTTCTTT
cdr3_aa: CARWDRANTEAFF

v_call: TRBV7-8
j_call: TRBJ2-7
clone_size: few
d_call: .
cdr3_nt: TGTGCCAGCAGCTTCTCGACAGCCTACGACGAGCAGTACTTC
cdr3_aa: CASSFSTAYDEQYF

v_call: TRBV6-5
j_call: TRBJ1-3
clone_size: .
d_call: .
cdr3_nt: TGTGCCAGCAGTTACGGGCAGAGTCCAGGAAACACCATATATTTT
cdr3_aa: CASSYGQSPGNTIYF

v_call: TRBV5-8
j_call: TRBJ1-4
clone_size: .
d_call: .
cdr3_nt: TGTGCCAGCAGTCTGGTCAGGGGCGGTGAAAAACTGTTTTTT
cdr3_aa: CASSLVRGGEKLFF

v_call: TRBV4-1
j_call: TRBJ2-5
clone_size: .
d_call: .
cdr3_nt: TGCGCCAGCAGCCGCTCCCCTACTAGCTCGGGCCAAGAGACCCAGTACTTC
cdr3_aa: CASSRSPTSSGQETQYF

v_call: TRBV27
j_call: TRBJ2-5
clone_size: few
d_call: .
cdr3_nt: TGTGCCAGCAGCAGGGGTCGGTACCAAGAGACCCAGTACTTC
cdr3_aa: CASSRGRYQETQYF

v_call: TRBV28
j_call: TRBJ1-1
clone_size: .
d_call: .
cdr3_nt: TGTGCCAGCAGTATCTTGGGGCAGACGAACACTGAAGCTTTCTTT
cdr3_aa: CASSILGQTNTEAFF

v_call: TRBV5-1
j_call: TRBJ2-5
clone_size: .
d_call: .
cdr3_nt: TGCGCCAGCAGCTTGGCGGGTAGGGAGACCCAGTACTTC
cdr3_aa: CASSLAGRETQYF